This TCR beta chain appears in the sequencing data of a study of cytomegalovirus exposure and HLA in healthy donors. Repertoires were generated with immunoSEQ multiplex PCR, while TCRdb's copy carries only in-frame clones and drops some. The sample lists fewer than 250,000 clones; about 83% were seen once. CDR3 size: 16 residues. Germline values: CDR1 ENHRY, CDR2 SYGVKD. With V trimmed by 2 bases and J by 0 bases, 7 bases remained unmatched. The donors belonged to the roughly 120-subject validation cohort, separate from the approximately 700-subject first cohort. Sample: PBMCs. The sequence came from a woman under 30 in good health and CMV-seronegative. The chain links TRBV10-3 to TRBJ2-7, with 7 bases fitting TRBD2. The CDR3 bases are TGTGCCATCAGTGAGGCGGGGGAACTACTCTCCTACGAGCAGTACTTC. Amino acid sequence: CAISEAGELLSYEQYF.